This record looks at one T cell receptor beta chain sequence and its context. Assay used: immunoSEQ multiplex PCR; TCRdb lists only in-frame clones, some missing. The table has around 140,000 clones, roughly four fifths seen once. The data are from a study of blood T cell repertoires in COVID-19. Whole-study context: PBMCs, B-cell-depleted T cells, or T cells provided the cDNA or gDNA that made up the material.

The CDR3 has 15 amino acids. Trimming took 2 bases from V and 2 from J; bases not matched to a gene: 6. Germline assignment: CDR1 GTSNPN and CDR2 SVGIG (reference sequence). The chain carries TRBV30 and TRBJ1-5, with 7 bases fitting TRBD1. This sequence was found in a human donor with acute or convalescent COVID-19. The donor label of this sample is uncertain. Sequenced: peripheral blood. The CDR3 region has the DNA TGTGCCTGGAGTCCCACAGGGACAGGCAATCAGCCCCAGCATTTT. Residues: CAWSPTGTGNQPQHF.